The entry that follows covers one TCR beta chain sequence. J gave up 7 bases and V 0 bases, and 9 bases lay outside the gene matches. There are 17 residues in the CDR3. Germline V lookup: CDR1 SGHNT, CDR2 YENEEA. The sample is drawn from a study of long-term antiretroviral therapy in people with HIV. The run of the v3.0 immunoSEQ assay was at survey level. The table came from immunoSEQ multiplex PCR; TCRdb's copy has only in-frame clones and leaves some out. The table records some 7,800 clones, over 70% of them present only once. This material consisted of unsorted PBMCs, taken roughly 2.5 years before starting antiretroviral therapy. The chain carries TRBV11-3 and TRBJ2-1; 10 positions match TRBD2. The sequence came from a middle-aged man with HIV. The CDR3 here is CASSLDAKAGGINEQFF. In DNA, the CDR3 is TGTGCCAGCAGCTTAGATGCAAAAGCGGGGGGGATTAATGAGCAGTTCTTC.